This T cell receptor (beta chain) was retrieved from a study of T-cell memory formation after mild COVID-19. Study conclusions and caveats: Largely, contracting CD4+ clones fell within CM and EM, and contracting CD8+ clones within EMRA.

As for this clonotype: Its specificity is unknown.

Constant-segment primers and 5'RACE yielded cDNA libraries for TCR alpha and TCR beta, each carrying sample barcodes and UMIs. TCRdb processed the 5' RACE reads anew with MiXCR; each CDR3 protein has one entry. The sample records fewer than 700,000 distinct CDR3 sequences, about 20% being singletons. J lost 6 bases, V lost 5 bases, and 9 bases had no gene match. CDR3 size: 16 residues. CDR1 is KGHSH and CDR2 is LQKENI in the germline V gene. This chain joins TRBV18 and TRBJ2-3, with 12 positions matching TRBD2. The TCR comes from an adult woman who had mild COVID-19 (a few samples of this study predate the infection). Cell type and time point are not known. Sequencing used PBMCs or a T cell subset sorted from them (not recorded which). CDR3 nucleotide sequence: TGTGCCAGCTCAATCGGACTAGCGGGGATCCTGGATACGCAGTATTTT. Its translation: CASSIGLAGILDTQYF.